This T cell receptor (beta chain) originates from a study of blood T cell repertoires in COVID-19. At the level of the study: From the United States, Italy and Spain came samples of acute and convalescent COVID-19.

In the authors' methods: Nucleated cell number was recorded as an estimate derived from reference gene primer amplification. Profiled with immunoSEQ multiplex PCR; TCRdb holds only in-frame clones, not every one. V, J and clone size derive from that table, while D and trimming were established from the DNA sequence. Counted here are hundreds of thousands of clones, 65% to 85% occurring once; the ten biggest clones make up approximately 7.2%. Germline CDR1 LGHNA, CDR2 YNFKEQ. The CDR3 totals 15 residues. With 3 bases removed from V and 7 bases from J, the gap between germline ends came to 15 bases. Sequenced input: peripheral blood. This TCR was sampled from an elderly woman with acute or convalescent COVID-19. V usage is TRBV4-2 and J usage is TRBJ1-4; D not certain. CDR3: CASSQSLGRGEKLFF. CDR3 nucleotide sequence: TGTGCCAGCAGCCAGTCTCTCGGCCGAGGTGAAAAACTGTTTTTT.